The 23 T cell receptor beta chains below come from one sample, sequenced in a study of cytomegalovirus exposure and HLA in healthy donors. Primers included in the PCR were 60 Vbeta and 13 Jbeta primers. Method: immunoSEQ multiplex PCR; TCRdb's copy keeps in-frame clones and lacks some. The sample holds about 100,000 clones, roughly three quarters seen once. The sample consisted of PBMCs. The receptor set was obtained from a woman aged 40 to 50 in good health and CMV-seronegative.

The rearrangement links TRBV7-2 to TRBJ1-3; D possibly corresponds to TRBD1 (5 bases). The length of the CDR3 is 16 residues. V lost 1 base and J 3 bases, leaving 13 bases between the germline ends. Germline loops: CDR1 SGHTA, CDR2 FQGNSA. CDR3 DNA: TGTGCCAGCAGCTTAGGGGGTTCAGGGAATGGAAACACCATATATTTT. Translation gives CASSLGGSGNGNTIYF.

V and J are TRBV5-1 and TRBJ2-2, with 12 bases identical to TRBD1. CDR1 is SGHRS and CDR2 is YFSETQ in the germline V gene. This CDR3 has 16 amino acids. J lost 7 bases, V lost 4 bases, and 8 bases had no gene match. The CDR3 coding sequence is TGCGCCAGCAGCCCACCCGGGACAGGGGGCATCGGGGAGCTGTTTTTT. This sequence encodes CASSPPGTGGIGELFF.

The sample holds one count of this clone. This chain links TRBV7-9 with TRBJ2-5; 7 bases match TRBD1. There are 15 residues in the CDR3. The germline gives CDR1 SEHNR, CDR2 FQNEAQ (reference sequence). The V segment lost 4 bases and the J segment 2 bases; nucleotides outside the gene matches: 7. In DNA form, the CDR3 reads TGTGCCAGCAGCTCTCCAGGACAGGAGCAAGAGACCCAGTACTTC. This translates into CASSSPGQEQETQYF.

This sequence joins TRBV2 and TRBJ2-1; maybe TRBD1 (5 bases). This CDR3 spans 11 amino acids. Deletions cut 5 bases from V and 15 bases from J, with 14 bases between. In germline, CDR1 is SNHLY, CDR2 FYNNEI. CDR3 coding DNA: TGTGCCAGCAGTTTATACGAAAGGGGGTTCTTC. Translated, it gives CASSLYERGFF.

V usage is TRBV7-9 and J usage is TRBJ1-4, with 8 positions matching TRBD1. V was pared by 3 bases and J by 12 bases, with 15 bases of the junction left unmatched. This CDR3 is built from 16 residues. CDR1 is SEHNR, CDR2 FQNEAQ, per germline (reference sequence). The CDR3 DNA reads TGTGCCAGCAGCTTCCTTATAGGACAGGGCCGGTCGGAACTGTTTTTT. Translated, it gives CASSFLIGQGRSELFF.

The rearrangement links TRBV14 to TRBJ1-1, with 8 positions matching TRBD1. The germline CDR1 and CDR2 sequences are SGHDN and FVKESK. The J segment lost 7 bases and the V segment lost 4 bases, leaving 5 bases of the junction unmatched. The CDR3 is 13 residues long. The CDR3 nucleotides read TGTGCCAGCAGCCTTACAGGGGGAATTGAAGCTTTCTTT. Encoded protein: CASSLTGGIEAFF.

The genes are TRBV5-6 and TRBJ2-7; no reliable D call. Trimming took 4 bases from V and 7 from J, leaving 9 bases between them. There are 11 residues in the CDR3. Germline V lookup: CDR1 SGHDT, CDR2 YYEEEE. This CDR3 is CASSVGWEQYF. CDR3 sequence (DNA): TGTGCCAGCAGCGTCGGGTGGGAGCAGTACTTC.

This clone appeared a few times. The chain has TRBV25-1 and TRBJ1-1; possibly TRBD1 for D (5 bases). Germline V CDR1 and CDR2: MGHDK, SYGVNS. This CDR3 has 13 residues. With 3 bases removed from V and 0 bases from J, the gap between germline ends came to 5 bases. CDR3 loop: CASSETVNTEAFF. The CDR3 nucleotides read TGTGCCAGCAGTGAGACAGTGAACACTGAAGCTTTCTTT.

V usage is TRBV6-1 and J usage is TRBJ1-2; 7 bases align to TRBD1. The J segment lost 4 bases and the V segment lost 2 bases, leaving 4 bases of the junction unmatched. From germline, CDR1 is MNHNS and CDR2 SASEGT. The CDR3 is 14 amino acids. This chain's CDR3 is CASSEQGDVYGYTF. The CDR3 coding sequence is TGTGCCAGCAGTGAACAGGGGGACGTCTATGGCTACACCTTC.

The chain uses TRBV7-3 and TRBJ1-1; TRBD1 matches 9 bases. CDR3 size: 17 residues. The germline V gene encodes CDR1 SGHTA and CDR2 FQGTGA. V was clipped by 1 base and J by 6 bases; unmatched bases: 12. The CDR3 DNA reads TGTGCCAGCAGCTTAAATCCGGGACAGGGTTTGGGCCCTGAAGCTTTCTTT. Translating gives CASSLNPGQGLGPEAFF.

The chain links TRBV6-5 to TRBJ2-3; tentative D call: TRBD1 (5 bases). Deletions cut 6 bases from V and 4 bases from J, with 11 bases between. Germline CDR1 MNHEY, CDR2 SVGAGI. The CDR3 contains 13 residues. CDR3 in DNA: TGTGCCAGCAGCAGCAGGGAAGCAGATACGCAGTATTTT. The encoded protein is CASSSREADTQYF.

The chain combines TRBV5-8 with TRBJ1-5; 8 bases match TRBD1. This CDR3 has 15 residues. The J segment lost 6 bases and the V segment lost 5 bases, leaving 10 bases of the junction unmatched. Germline CDR1 is SGHTS and CDR2 is YDEGEE. CDR3 sequence: CASRSRQGPGQPQHF. In DNA form, the CDR3 reads TGTGCCAGCAGATCACGACAGGGGCCGGGTCAGCCCCAGCATTTT.

The V call is TRBV6-6, the J call TRBJ2-3, with D hard to call. With 0 bases removed from V and 4 bases from J, the gap between germline ends came to 5 bases. This CDR3 spans 13 amino acids. Germline lookup yields CDR1 MNHNY and CDR2 SVGAGI (reference sequence). The CDR3 here is CASSYSIADTQYF. The CDR3 region has the DNA TGTGCCAGCAGTTACTCGATAGCAGATACGCAGTATTTT.

Here the CDR3 reads CASSFGLAPPNEQFF. CDR3 in DNA: TGCGCCAGCAGCTTCGGACTAGCCCCACCTAATGAGCAGTTCTTC. The V and J genes are TRBV5-1 and TRBJ2-1; 8 bases are shared with TRBD2. The V segment lost 2 bases and the J segment 7 bases; nucleotides outside the gene matches: 8. The CDR3 runs 15 residues. Per the germline V gene, CDR1 is SGHRS and CDR2 is YFSETQ.

This chain connects TRBV28 to TRBJ1-6, with a tentative D call TRBD1 (6 bases). The germline gives CDR1 MDHEN, CDR2 SYDVKM. Trimming cost V 1 base and J 6 bases, with 13 bases left between them. The CDR3 length is 16 residues. Here the CDR3 DNA reads TGTGCCAGCAGTTTATCAGGGGTGAGGGCTAATTCACCCCTCCACTTT. The encoded protein is CASSLSGVRANSPLHF. The full variable domain, rest sourced from reference TRBV28 and TRBJ1-6, is DVKVTQSSRYLVKRTGEKVFLECVQDMDHENMFWYRQDPGLGLRLIYFSYDVKMKEKGDIPEGYSVSREKKERFSLILESASTNQTSMYLCASSLSGVRANSPLHFGNGTRLTVT.

This clone was observed a handful of times. The V gene is TRBV11-2, the J gene TRBJ2-7; D is perhaps TRBD2 (5 bases). From germline, CDR1 is SGHAT and CDR2 FQNNGV. The CDR3 totals 12 residues. Deletions cut 3 bases from V and 9 bases from J, with 12 bases between. The DNA of the CDR3 is TGTGCCAGCAGCTTGGGCGTAAGCGGGCAGTACTTC. Translation gives CASSLGVSGQYF.

This chain links TRBV28 with TRBJ1-1, with no clear D. The germline V gene encodes CDR1 MDHEN and CDR2 SYDVKM. The length of the CDR3 is 11 residues. Trimming cost V 11 bases and J 1 base, with 8 bases left between them. CDR3 in DNA: TGTGCCGTCCTAGGGAACACTGAAGCTTTCTTT. Its protein product is CAVLGNTEAFF.

The V gene is TRBV28, the J gene TRBJ2-2; D unclear. The CDR3 has 15 amino acids. V was clipped by 2 bases and J by 6 bases, with 13 bases between them. The germline V gene has CDR1 MDHEN and CDR2 SYDVKM. CDR3 residues: CASSLLYREPGELFF. The DNA for the CDR3 is TGTGCCAGCAGTTTACTCTATAGAGAACCCGGGGAGCTGTTTTTT.

The chain uses TRBV4-3 and TRBJ2-3; 10 nucleotides match TRBD2. Germline loops: CDR1 LGHNA, CDR2 YSLEER. CDR3 length: 20 residues. V was pared by 2 bases and J by 2 bases, with 16 bases of the junction left unmatched. The CDR3 here is CASSQRLPGQREGYTDTQYF. DNA for the CDR3: TGCGCCAGCAGCCAAAGACTTCCTGGCCAGCGGGAGGGGTACACAGATACGCAGTATTTT.

This clone was recorded a few times. The rearrangement uses TRBV9 and TRBJ2-7; no clear D. The CDR3 loop spans 12 amino acids. With 4 bases removed from V and 0 bases from J, the gap between germline ends came to 5 bases. The germline V gene encodes CDR1 SGDLS and CDR2 YYNGEE. For the CDR3, the DNA is TGTGCCAGCAGCCCCAACTCCTACGAGCAGTACTTC. Translating gives CASSPNSYEQYF.

The rearrangement joins TRBV5-1 to TRBJ2-7, with D maybe TRBD2 (6 bases). With 4 bases removed from V and 2 bases from J, the gap between germline ends came to 16 bases. The CDR3 loop spans 15 amino acids. CDR1 and CDR2 from the germline V gene are SGHRS and YFSETQ. Here the CDR3 reads CASSPGARGPYEQYF. CDR3 DNA: TGCGCCAGCAGCCCAGGTGCGCGGGGCCCCTACGAGCAGTACTTC.

This chain uses TRBV6-5 with TRBJ1-1, with 7 nucleotides matching TRBD1. This CDR3 has 16 amino acids. CDR1 and CDR2 from the germline V gene are MNHEY and SVGAGI. V shed 0 bases and J 0 bases; nucleotides not matched to a gene: 4. The CDR3 DNA reads TGTGCCAGCAGTTACTCCAGACAGGGTATGAACACTGAAGCTTTCTTT. It yields the protein CASSYSRQGMNTEAFF.

V gene TRBV5-1 combines with J gene TRBJ2-3; D remains ambiguous. CDR1 is SGHRS, CDR2 YFSETQ, per germline. The CDR3 runs 15 residues. The V end lost 0 bases, the J end lost 0 bases, and 8 bases lay between the germline ends. The CDR3 protein is CASSLAGRSTDTQYF. The DNA for the CDR3 is TGCGCCAGCAGCTTGGCAGGCCGAAGCACAGATACGCAGTATTTT.